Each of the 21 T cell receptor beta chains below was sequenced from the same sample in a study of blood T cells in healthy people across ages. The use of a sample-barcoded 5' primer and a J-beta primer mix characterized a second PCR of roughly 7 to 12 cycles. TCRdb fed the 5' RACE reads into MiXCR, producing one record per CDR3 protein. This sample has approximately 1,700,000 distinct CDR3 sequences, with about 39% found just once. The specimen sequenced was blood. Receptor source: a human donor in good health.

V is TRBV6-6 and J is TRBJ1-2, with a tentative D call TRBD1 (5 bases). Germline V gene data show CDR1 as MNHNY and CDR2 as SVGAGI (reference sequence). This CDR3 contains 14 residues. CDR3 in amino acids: CATTWDLSHYGYTF. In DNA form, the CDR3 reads TGTGCGACCACTTGGGACCTATCCCACTATGGCTACACCTTC.

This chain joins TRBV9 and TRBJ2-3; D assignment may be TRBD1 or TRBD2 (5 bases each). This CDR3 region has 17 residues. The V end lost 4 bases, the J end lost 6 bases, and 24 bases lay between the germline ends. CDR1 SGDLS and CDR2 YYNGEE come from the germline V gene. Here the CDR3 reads CASSPLGRGPPEDTQYF. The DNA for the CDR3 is TGTGCCAGCAGCCCCTTGGGGCGCGGGCCTCCCGAGGATACGCAGTATTTT.

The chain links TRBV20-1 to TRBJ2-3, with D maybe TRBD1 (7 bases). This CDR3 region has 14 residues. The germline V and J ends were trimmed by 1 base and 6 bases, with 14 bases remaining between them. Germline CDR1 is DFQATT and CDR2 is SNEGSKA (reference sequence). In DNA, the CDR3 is TGCAGTGCTAGAGTGGAGGGGGCCGGGGATACGCAGTATTTT. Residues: CSARVEGAGDTQYF.

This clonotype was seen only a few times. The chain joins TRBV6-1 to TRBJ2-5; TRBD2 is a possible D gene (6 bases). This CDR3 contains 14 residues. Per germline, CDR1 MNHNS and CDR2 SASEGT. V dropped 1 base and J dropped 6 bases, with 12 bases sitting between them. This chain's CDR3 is CASSEGLGRQTQYF. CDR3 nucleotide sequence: TGTGCCAGCAGTGAAGGATTGGGGAGGCAGACCCAGTACTTC.

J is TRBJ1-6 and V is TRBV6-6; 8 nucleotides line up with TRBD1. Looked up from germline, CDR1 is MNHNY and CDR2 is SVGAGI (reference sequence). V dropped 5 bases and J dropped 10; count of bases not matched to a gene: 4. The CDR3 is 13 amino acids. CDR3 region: CASSADRGSPLHF. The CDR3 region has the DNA TGTGCCAGCAGTGCCGACAGGGGCTCACCCCTCCACTTT.

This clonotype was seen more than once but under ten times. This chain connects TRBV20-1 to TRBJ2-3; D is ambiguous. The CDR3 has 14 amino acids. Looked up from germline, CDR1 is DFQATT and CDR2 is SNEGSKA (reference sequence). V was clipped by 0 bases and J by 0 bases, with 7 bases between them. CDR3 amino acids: CSAREHTSTDTQYF. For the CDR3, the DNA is TGCAGTGCTAGAGAGCATACGAGCACAGATACGCAGTATTTT.

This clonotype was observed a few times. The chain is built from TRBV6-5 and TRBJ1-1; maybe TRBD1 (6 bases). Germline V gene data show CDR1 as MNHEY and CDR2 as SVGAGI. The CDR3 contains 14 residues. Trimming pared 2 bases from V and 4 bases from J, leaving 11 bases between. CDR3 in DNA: TGTGCCAGCAGTTACACGGGGGGCCGCACTGAAGCTTTCTTT. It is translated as CASSYTGGRTEAFF.

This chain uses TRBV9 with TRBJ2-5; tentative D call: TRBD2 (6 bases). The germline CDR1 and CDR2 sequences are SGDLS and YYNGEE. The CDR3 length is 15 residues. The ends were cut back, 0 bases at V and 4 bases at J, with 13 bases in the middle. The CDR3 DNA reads TGTGCCAGCAGCGTAGGGGCCGGGGAGGTAGAGACCCAGTACTTC. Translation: CASSVGAGEVETQYF.

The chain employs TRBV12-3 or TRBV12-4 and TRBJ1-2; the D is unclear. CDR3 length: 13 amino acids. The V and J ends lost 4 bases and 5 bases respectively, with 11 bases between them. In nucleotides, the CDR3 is TGTGCCAGCAGTTCCCTACTCCCGTATGGCTACACCTTC. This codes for CASSSLLPYGYTF.

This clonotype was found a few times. In nucleotides, the CDR3 is TGCAGTGCTAGAGTGGTGGTAGCTTCTGAGCAGTTCTTC. Translated, it gives CSARVVVASEQFF. V gene TRBV20-1 combines with J gene TRBJ2-1; D not certain. This CDR3 has 13 amino acids. The V and J ends lost 1 base and 9 bases respectively, with 13 bases between them. In germline, CDR1 is DFQATT, CDR2 SNEGSKA (reference sequence).

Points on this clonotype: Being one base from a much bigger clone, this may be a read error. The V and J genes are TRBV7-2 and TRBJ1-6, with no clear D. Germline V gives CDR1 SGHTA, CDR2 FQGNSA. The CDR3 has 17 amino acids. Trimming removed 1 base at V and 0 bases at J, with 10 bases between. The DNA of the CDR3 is TGTGCCAGCAGCTTAGGGGCTGTAAACTCCTATAATTCACCCCTCCACTTT. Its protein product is CASSLGAVNSYNSPLHF.

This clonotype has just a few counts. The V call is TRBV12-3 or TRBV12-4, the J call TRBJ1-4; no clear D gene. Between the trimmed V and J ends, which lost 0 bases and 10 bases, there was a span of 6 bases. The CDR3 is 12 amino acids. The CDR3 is CASSLAPGKLFF. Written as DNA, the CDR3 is TGTGCCAGCAGTTTAGCCCCCGGAAAACTGTTTTTT.

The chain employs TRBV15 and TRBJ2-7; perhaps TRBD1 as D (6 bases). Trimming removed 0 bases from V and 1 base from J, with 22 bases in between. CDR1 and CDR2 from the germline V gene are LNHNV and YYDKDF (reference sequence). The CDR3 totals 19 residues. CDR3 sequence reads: CATSRDRSPGTRSSYEQYF. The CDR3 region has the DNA TGTGCCACCAGCAGAGATCGTAGTCCCGGGACAAGGTCTTCCTACGAGCAGTACTTC.

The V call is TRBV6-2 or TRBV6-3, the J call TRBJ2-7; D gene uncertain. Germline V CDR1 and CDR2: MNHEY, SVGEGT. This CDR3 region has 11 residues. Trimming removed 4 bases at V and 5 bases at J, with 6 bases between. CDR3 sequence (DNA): TGTGCCAGCAGTTTCGAGGACGAGCAGTACTTC. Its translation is CASSFEDEQYF.

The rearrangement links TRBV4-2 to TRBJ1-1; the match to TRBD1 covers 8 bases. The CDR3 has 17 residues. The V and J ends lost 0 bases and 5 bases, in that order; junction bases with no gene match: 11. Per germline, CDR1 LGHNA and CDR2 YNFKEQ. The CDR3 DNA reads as TGTGCCAGCAGCCAAGATCTGGGCAGGGGGCTGGGGACTGAAGCTTTCTTT. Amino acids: CASSQDLGRGLGTEAFF.

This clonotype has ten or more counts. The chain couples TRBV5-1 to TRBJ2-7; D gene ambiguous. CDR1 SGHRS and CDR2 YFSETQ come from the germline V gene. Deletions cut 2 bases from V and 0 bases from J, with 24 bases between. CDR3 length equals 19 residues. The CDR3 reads CASSFSTTKGSRSSYEQYF. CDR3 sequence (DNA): TGCGCCAGCAGCTTTTCGACCACTAAGGGCTCCAGGAGCTCCTACGAGCAGTACTTC.

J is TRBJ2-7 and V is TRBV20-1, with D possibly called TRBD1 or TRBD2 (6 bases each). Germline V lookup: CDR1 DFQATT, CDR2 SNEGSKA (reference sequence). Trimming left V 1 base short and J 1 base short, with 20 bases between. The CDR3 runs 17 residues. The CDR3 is CSARATRGRSGSYEQYF. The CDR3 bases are TGCAGTGCTAGAGCAACGAGGGGGAGGTCGGGGTCCTACGAGCAGTACTTC.

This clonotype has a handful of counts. The CDR3 coding sequence is TGTGCCAGCAGTCGGAGGGCGGTCGCTAGCACAGATACGCAGTATTTT. Translating it yields CASSRRAVASTDTQYF. The chain is built from TRBV6-5 and TRBJ2-3; D may be TRBD2 (6 bases). V lost 5 bases and J 0 bases, leaving 15 bases between the germline ends. The CDR3 totals 16 residues. Germline CDR1 reads MNHEY; CDR2 reads SVGAGI.

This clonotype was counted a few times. The CDR3 coding sequence is TGTGCTAGTGGTTCCCCCCTGAGGGAGCAGTTCTTC. Translation: CASGSPLREQFF. The V call is TRBV12-5, the J call TRBJ2-1; the D is unclear. Trimming took off 4 bases at V and 10 bases at J, with 11 bases between the two ends. This CDR3 comprises 12 residues. Germline CDR1 LGHNT, CDR2 FRNRAP. The full variable domain, rest sourced from reference TRBV12-5 and TRBJ2-1, is DARVTQTPRHKVTEMGQEVTMRCQPILGHNTVFWYRQTMMQGLELLAYFRNRAPLDDSGMPKDRFSAEMPDATLATLKIQPSEPRDSAVYFCASGSPLREQFFGPGTRLTVL.

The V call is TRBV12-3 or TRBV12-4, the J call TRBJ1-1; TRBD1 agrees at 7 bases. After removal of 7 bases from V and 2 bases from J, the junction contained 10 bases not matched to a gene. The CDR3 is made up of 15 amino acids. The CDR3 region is CASTLGGLPNTEAFF. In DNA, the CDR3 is TGTGCCAGCACTCTAGGGGGCCTACCAAACACTGAAGCTTTCTTT.

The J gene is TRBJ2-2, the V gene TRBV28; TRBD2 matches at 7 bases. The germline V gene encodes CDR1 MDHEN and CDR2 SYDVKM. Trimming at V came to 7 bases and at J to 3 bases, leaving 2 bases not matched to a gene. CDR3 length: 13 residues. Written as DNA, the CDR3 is TGTGCCAGCAATCGGGAGGACACCGGGGAGCTGTTTTTT. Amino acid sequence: CASNREDTGELFF.